Shown below are 13 T cell receptor beta chains from a single sample sequenced in a study of vaccination effects on CD4 cells after COVID-19. Using immunoSEQ multiplex PCR, the repertoire was profiled, and TCRdb retains in-frame clones only, with some absent. Of around 50,000 clones in the sample, about four fifths were seen once. Culture proceeded for more than nine days, and CD4+ T cells were then isolated. PCR confirmed that the person was infected with SARS-CoV-2 between March and December 2020. Subjects were given two BNT162b2 or mRNA-1273 vaccine doses. Which antigens these TCRs recognize remains unknown. This specimen was CD4+ T cells from PBMCs cultured without peptide, taken after COVID-19 vaccination. These receptors all come from a human donor who had a prior SARS-CoV-2 infection.

This clone showed up just a few times. The rearrangement links TRBV6-6 to TRBJ2-1; D possibly corresponds to TRBD1 (6 bases). V lost 6 bases, J lost 4 bases, and 10 bases lay in between. This CDR3 has 13 amino acids. The germline gives CDR1 MNHNY, CDR2 SVGAGI (reference sequence). CDR3: CASSLDSYNEQFF. CDR3 coding DNA: TGTGCCAGCAGCTTGGACAGTTACAATGAGCAGTTCTTC.

This chain joins TRBV19 and TRBJ1-6, with 7 bases fitting TRBD1. Germline CDR1 LNHDA, CDR2 SQIVND (reference sequence). The junction had 9 bases not matched to a gene; V was cut back by 3 bases and J by 7 bases. CDR3 size: 16 residues. CDR3 residues: CASSIGPGGSNSPLHF. The CDR3 DNA reads TGTGCCAGTAGTATCGGCCCAGGGGGTTCGAATTCACCCCTCCACTTT.

The chain links TRBV2 to TRBJ2-7; 11 nucleotides match TRBD2. After removal of 4 bases from V and 2 bases from J, the junction contained 7 bases not matched to a gene. CDR3 length equals 16 residues. Per the germline V gene, CDR1 is SNHLY and CDR2 is FYNNEI. CDR3 DNA sequence: TGTGCCAGCAGTGTGAGGGGGACTAGCGGCCCCTACGAGCAGTACTTC. Protein: CASSVRGTSGPYEQYF.

The chain has TRBV5-6 and TRBJ2-3; the D gene is possibly TRBD2 (6 bases). V was pared by 0 bases and J by 6 bases, with 8 bases between. CDR1 is SGHDT and CDR2 is YYEEEE in the germline V gene. This CDR3 is 13 amino acids long. CDR3 bases: TGTGCCAGCAGCTTGGCGGGGGAGGATACGCAGTATTTT. This sequence encodes CASSLAGEDTQYF.

The chain carries TRBV5-4 and TRBJ1-2; 11 bases line up with TRBD1. The junction had 5 bases not matched to a gene; V was cut back by 4 bases and J by 3 bases. This CDR3 region has 15 residues. Germline assignment: CDR1 SGHNT and CDR2 YYREEE (reference sequence). The CDR3 protein is CASSLGQGADYGYTF. CDR3 sequence (DNA): TGTGCCAGCAGCCTAGGACAGGGGGCGGACTATGGCTACACCTTC. Drawing the rest from reference TRBV5-4 and TRBJ1-2, the complete variable domain is ETGVTQSPTHLIKTRGQQVTLRCSSQSGHNTVSWYQQALGQGPQFIFQYYREEENGRGNFPPRFSGLQFPNYSSELNVNALELDDSALYLCASSLGQGADYGYTFGSGTRLTVV.

The chain uses TRBV15 and TRBJ2-5, with TRBD1 matching over 9 bases. Unmatched junction bases numbered 2, after V lost 3 bases and J lost 3 bases. Germline CDR1 and CDR2: LNHNV and YYDKDF (reference sequence). This CDR3 region has 14 residues. The CDR3 loop reads CATSRGDREETQYF. The CDR3 coding sequence is TGTGCCACCAGCAGGGGGGACAGGGAAGAGACCCAGTACTTC.

This chain connects TRBV15 to TRBJ2-7; 11 bases map to TRBD2. CDR1 is LNHNV, CDR2 YYDKDF, per germline (reference sequence). Trimming removed 1 base from V and 2 bases from J; junction bases left unmatched: 4. The CDR3 sequence is 16 residues long. The CDR3 is CATSRGLAGLAYEQYF. CDR3 sequence (DNA): TGTGCCACCAGCAGAGGACTAGCGGGACTCGCCTACGAGCAGTACTTC.

This sequence joins TRBV7-9 and TRBJ2-3, with 9 bases fitting TRBD2. V dropped 1 base and J dropped 6; count of bases not matched to a gene: 11. This CDR3 comprises 17 residues. The germline V gene has CDR1 SEHNR and CDR2 FQNEAQ (reference sequence). For the CDR3, the DNA is TGTGCCAGCAGCTTAGACAGTGGGCGGGGGGGCCGGGATACGCAGTATTTT. It encodes CASSLDSGRGGRDTQYF. Combining the CDR3 with reference TRBV7-9 and TRBJ2-3 gives the whole variable domain DTGVSQNPRHKITKRGQNVTFRCDPISEHNRLYWYRQTLGQGPEFLTYFQNEAQLEKSRLLSDRFSAERPKGSFSTLEIQRTEQGDSAMYLCASSLDSGRGGRDTQYFGPGTRLTVL.

This clone was counted between two and nine times. The chain is built from TRBV29-1 and TRBJ2-1; maybe TRBD1 (6 bases). The V gene's germline CDR1 is SQVTM and CDR2 ANQGSEA. This CDR3 is built from 15 residues. The V end lost 5 bases, the J end lost 0 bases, and 14 bases lay between the germline ends. In DNA, the CDR3 is TGCAGCGTTATCGACAGGAGAATCTCCTACAATGAGCAGTTCTTC. Encoded protein: CSVIDRRISYNEQFF.

The chain is built from TRBV6-5 and TRBJ2-6; D is uncertain. Per germline, CDR1 MNHEY and CDR2 SVGAGI. V was shortened by 0 bases and J by 0 bases, with 3 bases between the two germline ends. This CDR3 is built from 15 residues. The CDR3 region has the DNA TGTGCCAGCAGTTACTCTCTCTCTGGGGCCAACGTCCTGACTTTC. Translated: CASSYSLSGANVLTF.

V gene TRBV5-1 combines with J gene TRBJ2-5; 7 bases map to TRBD2. Germline values: CDR1 SGHRS, CDR2 YFSETQ. The CDR3 spans 15 residues. V lost 4 bases, J lost 5 bases, and 11 bases stayed unmatched. CDR3: CASSALATTGETQYF. The CDR3 DNA follows: TGCGCCAGCAGCGCACTAGCGACGACGGGGGAGACCCAGTACTTC.

The rearrangement links TRBV28 to TRBJ1-5, with D maybe TRBD1 (6 bases). The V and J ends lost 5 bases and 5 bases respectively, with 13 bases between them. Germline V gene data show CDR1 as MDHEN and CDR2 as SYDVKM. The CDR3 runs to 14 residues. This CDR3 reads CASSPYRADQPQHF. CDR3 coding DNA: TGTGCCAGCAGTCCATACAGGGCGGATCAGCCCCAGCATTTT.

The CDR3 spells CASFRRQGTGNTIYF. For the CDR3, the DNA is TGTGCCAGCTTCAGGAGACAGGGGACTGGAAACACCATATATTTT. V usage is TRBV2 and J usage is TRBJ1-3; 8 nucleotides align to TRBD1. Per germline, CDR1 SNHLY and CDR2 FYNNEI. The CDR3 is 15 residues long. V shed 8 bases, J shed 2 bases, and the junction held 8 bases outside the gene matches.